One sample yielded the 11 T cell receptor beta chains listed below, sequenced in a study of Ad26.COV2.S vaccination and SARS-CoV-2 variants. Regarding treatment: 19 received Ad26.COV2.S at low or high dose, single or two shots; about five received placebo; per-sample allocation not given. Sampling happened 63 days after the first vaccine or placebo injection. TCRdb's copy holds only in-frame clones and misses some; the assay was immunoSEQ multiplex PCR. The sample gives just under 250,000 clones, approximately 90% of which show up once; approximately 12% is in the top ten. The sample was peripheral blood, taken in a trial of Ad26.COV2.S vaccine versus placebo. The receptors come from a person aged 18 to 59 who received the Ad26.COV2.S COVID-19 vaccine or a placebo.

The chain carries TRBV27 and TRBJ1-4; the D is unclear. The CDR3 extends over 17 amino acids. CDR1 is MNHEY and CDR2 is SMNVEV in the germline V gene (reference sequence). V lost 1 base and J lost 0, with 12 bases in between. CDR3 in amino acids: CASSLLSRSATNEKLFF. The DNA of the CDR3 is TGTGCCAGCAGTTTATTATCCAGAAGCGCAACTAATGAAAAACTGTTTTTT.

The chain is built from TRBV2 and TRBJ1-1; D is ambiguous. V lost 5 bases, J lost 0 bases, and 10 bases lay in between. This CDR3 is built from 14 residues. Germline CDR1 and CDR2: SNHLY and FYNNEI. This CDR3 reads CASSTDVLNTEAFF. The CDR3 nucleotides read TGTGCCAGCAGTACGGACGTATTGAACACTGAAGCTTTCTTT.

This clone was seen a handful of times. The V and J genes are TRBV7-9 and TRBJ2-3; 10 positions agree with TRBD2. CDR3 length: 14 residues. Looked up from germline, CDR1 is SEHNR and CDR2 is FQNEAQ (reference sequence). V was clipped by 7 bases and J by 5 bases; unmatched bases: 6. The CDR3 DNA is TGTGCCAGCACCCTAGCGGGAGAAGGAGATACGCAGTATTTT. Translating gives CASTLAGEGDTQYF.

This clone was seen a handful of times. The chain is built from TRBV28 and TRBJ2-7, with D possibly being TRBD2 (5 bases). Germline V gives CDR1 MDHEN, CDR2 SYDVKM. V shed 8 bases and J shed 3 bases, with 8 bases lying between them. The CDR3 runs to 11 residues. The CDR3 here is CASEGNYEQYF. Written as DNA, the CDR3 is TGTGCCAGCGAGGGTAACTACGAGCAGTACTTC.

The V call is TRBV2, the J call TRBJ2-5; tentatively, D is TRBD1 (5 bases). Deletions cut 5 bases from V and 2 bases from J, with 12 bases between. The CDR3 contains 14 residues. Germline V gives CDR1 SNHLY, CDR2 FYNNEI. The CDR3 protein is CASSKPDRQETQYF. The DNA for the CDR3 is TGTGCCAGCAGTAAACCAGACAGACAAGAGACCCAGTACTTC.

The CDR3 bases are TGTGCCAGCTCCAGCGGGAATACGCAGTATTTT. The encoded protein is CASSSGNTQYF. V is TRBV6-5 and J is TRBJ2-3, with TRBD2 matching over 7 bases. Per the germline V gene, CDR1 is MNHEY and CDR2 is SVGAGI. Trimming cost V 8 bases and J 7 bases; bases outside gene matches: 3. There are 11 residues in the CDR3.

This clone was observed a single time. The chain employs TRBV11-2 and TRBJ2-3; 8 bases agree with TRBD1. This CDR3 spans 13 amino acids. The V gene's germline CDR1 is SGHAT and CDR2 FQNNGV. With 5 bases clipped from V and 7 bases from J, the junction kept 5 bases outside the gene matches. CDR3 residues: CASSHTGGYTQYF. The CDR3 DNA follows: TGTGCCAGCAGCCACACAGGGGGGTATACGCAGTATTTT.

The genes are TRBV21-1 and TRBJ1-5; the D call TRBD1 from the table was never checked on the DNA. TRBV21-1 is given as a pseudogene. CDR3 length: 20 amino acids. The CDR3 protein is CASSNCPGTGGRYGNQPQHF. CDR3 in DNA: TGTGCCAGCAGCAACTGCCCCGGGACAGGGGGCCGGTATGGCAATCAGCCCCAGCATTTT.

There are a few counts of this clone. The chain has TRBV12-3 or TRBV12-4 and TRBJ2-7, with D unclear. Trimming stripped 2 bases from V and 2 bases from J, with 7 bases between. This CDR3 is 13 amino acids long. The CDR3 is CASSLRGAYEQYF. CDR3 bases: TGTGCCAGCAGTTTACGCGGCGCCTACGAGCAGTACTTC.

CDR3 sequence (DNA): TGTGCCAGCAGCTCTAAAGGGGGGAACACTGAAGCTTTCTTT. It yields the protein CASSSKGGNTEAFF. This chain joins TRBV7-2 and TRBJ1-1; weak D call: TRBD1 (6 bases). Germline V gene lookup returns CDR1 SGHTA and CDR2 FQGNSA. The CDR3 has 14 residues. Between the trimmed V and J ends, which lost 4 bases and 1 base, there was a span of 10 bases.

The rearrangement links TRBV10-3 to TRBJ2-7, with 9 bases fitting TRBD1. Per the germline V gene, CDR1 is ENHRY and CDR2 is SYGVKD. V lost 6 bases to trimming and J lost 5 bases; unmatched junction nucleotides: 5. The CDR3 is made up of 13 amino acids. In nucleotides, the CDR3 is TGTGCCATCAGGGCGGGACAGGGACACGAGCAGTACTTC. Its translation is CAIRAGQGHEQYF.